The 20 T cell receptor beta chains reported below all come from one sample, sequenced in a study of identical twins. TCRdb itself ran the 5' RACE reads through MiXCR, one entry per CDR3 protein. The sample includes fewer than 350,000 distinct CDR3 sequences, around 8.8% of them seen just once. This sample was also put to use in a study of yellow fever vaccine responses in identical twins.

The sample consisted of memory (CD45RO+) T cells sorted from blood. These receptors were obtained from a young woman in good health.

This clonotype has a handful of counts. The CDR3, as DNA: TGTGCCATCAGAGACACAGGGTCAGGAAACACCATATATTTT. It specifies CAIRDTGSGNTIYF. This chain joins TRBV10-3 and TRBJ1-3; D perhaps matches TRBD1 (6 bases). V was shortened by 6 bases and J by 4 bases, with 13 bases between the two germline ends. Germline lookup yields CDR1 ENHRY and CDR2 SYGVKD. The CDR3 runs 14 residues.

This clonotype turned up a few times. CDR3 region: CASSSPGQNTGELFF. In DNA, the CDR3 is TGTGCCAGCAGCTCCCCGGGACAGAACACCGGGGAGCTGTTTTTT. J is TRBJ2-2 and V is TRBV11-3; TRBD1 is a possible D gene (6 bases). CDR1 is SGHNT and CDR2 is YENEEA in the germline V gene. With 4 bases removed from V and 1 base from J, the gap between germline ends came to 10 bases. The CDR3 totals 15 residues.

This clonotype was seen repeatedly, ten times or more. This chain uses TRBV5-1 with TRBJ2-1; D uncertain. This CDR3 contains 16 residues. V was pared by 5 bases and J by 10 bases, with 25 bases between. Germline values: CDR1 SGHRS, CDR2 YFSETQ. CDR3 sequence: CASRLSGSYLQSEQFF. The DNA for the CDR3 is TGCGCCAGCAGGCTTTCCGGCTCTTACCTACAATCAGAGCAGTTCTTC.

This chain links TRBV11-1 with TRBJ2-1; TRBD2 agrees at 7 bases. Germline V lookup: CDR1 SGHAT, CDR2 FQDESV (reference sequence). The CDR3 sequence is 17 residues long. J lost 2 bases, V lost 4 bases, and 11 bases had no gene match. The CDR3 loop reads CASSSKMVAGPYNEQFF. CDR3 bases: TGTGCCAGCAGCTCCAAAATGGTAGCGGGCCCCTACAATGAGCAGTTCTTC.

This clonotype turned up a few times. The rearrangement links TRBV6-1 to TRBJ2-7; 12 bases map to TRBD1. Germline CDR1 is MNHNS and CDR2 is SASEGT. V lost 7 bases to trimming and J lost 4 bases; unmatched junction nucleotides: 5. CDR3 length: 14 amino acids. The CDR3 DNA is TGTGCCAGCACCGGGACAGGGGGCCGTTACGAGCAGTACTTC. It yields the protein CASTGTGGRYEQYF.

This clonotype appeared a few times. The chain recombines TRBV14 with TRBJ2-7, with no clear D. This CDR3 comprises 12 residues. Germline V gene data show CDR1 as SGHDN and CDR2 as FVKESK. V was pared by 7 bases and J by 4 bases, with 11 bases between. The CDR3 loop is CASTPLLYEQYV. As DNA, the CDR3 is TGTGCCAGCACCCCACTACTATACGAGCAGTACGTC.

In its sample, this clonotype ranks as medium-sized. The chain is built from TRBV11-2 and TRBJ2-7, with 11 bases aligning to TRBD1. There are 16 residues in the CDR3. The J segment lost 6 bases and the V segment lost 3 bases, leaving 10 bases of the junction unmatched. Germline-derived CDR1 and CDR2 are SGHAT and FQNNGV. The CDR3 DNA sequence: TGTGCCAGCAGCTTCACCTCCGGGACAGGGGGTAGCGAGCAGTACTTC. Its translation is CASSFTSGTGGSEQYF.

This clonotype came up many times. This sequence joins TRBV3-1 and TRBJ2-1; D is unresolved. V was cut by 0 bases and J by 3 bases, with 9 bases left in between. Germline lookup yields CDR1 LGHDT and CDR2 YNNKEL (reference sequence). The CDR3 length is 15 residues. CDR3 nucleotides: TGTGCCAGCAGCCAAGATATTGGGCTCTACAATGAGCAGTTCTTC. Translation gives CASSQDIGLYNEQFF.

This clonotype was detected ten times or more. The J gene is TRBJ1-1, the V gene TRBV3-1; D not certain. Germline V gene data show CDR1 as LGHDT and CDR2 as YNNKEL (reference sequence). Trimming pared 4 bases from V and 1 base from J, leaving 7 bases between. The CDR3 sequence is 13 residues long. The CDR3 loop reads CASSPAGNTEAFF. For the CDR3, the DNA is TGTGCCAGCAGCCCGGCTGGGAACACTGAAGCTTTCTTT.

J is TRBJ2-1 and V is TRBV20-1; D gene uncertain. This CDR3 comprises 11 residues. Germline loops: CDR1 DFQATT, CDR2 SNEGSKA (reference sequence). Trimming removed 6 bases from V and 6 bases from J, with 9 bases in between. CDR3 sequence reads: CSATTSNEQFF. The CDR3 region has the DNA TGCAGTGCCACGACCTCCAATGAGCAGTTCTTC.

This clonotype was picked up many times. The chain joins TRBV20-1 to TRBJ1-1; D is unresolved. This CDR3 is built from 12 residues. The germline V gene encodes CDR1 DFQATT and CDR2 SNEGSKA (reference sequence). The V and J ends lost 6 bases and 3 bases respectively, with 11 bases between them. The CDR3 region has the DNA TGCAGTGCACGAAACAAGGACACTGAAGCTTTCTTT. Amino acid sequence: CSARNKDTEAFF.

This chain uses TRBV24-1 with TRBJ2-2, with D possibly matching TRBD2 (5 bases). Trimming cost V 2 bases and J 3 bases, with 9 bases left between them. The CDR3 has 15 residues. Germline V gene data show CDR1 as KGHDR and CDR2 as SFDVKD. The CDR3 protein is CATSDWRVDTGELFF. CDR3 sequence (DNA): TGTGCCACCAGTGATTGGCGGGTTGACACCGGGGAGCTGTTTTTT.

This clonotype was counted ten times or more. The chain joins TRBV12-3 or TRBV12-4 to TRBJ2-7; weak D call: TRBD1 (6 bases). The CDR3 is 15 residues long. Trimming left V 6 bases short and J 5 bases short, with 20 bases between. CDR3 in amino acids: CASRDLGHPRDEQYF. CDR3 nucleotide sequence: TGTGCCAGCAGGGATTTGGGACACCCCAGGGACGAGCAGTACTTC.

The rearrangement uses TRBV6-1 and TRBJ1-1; D is unclear. CDR1 is MNHNS and CDR2 is SASEGT in the germline V gene. There are 12 residues in the CDR3. V shed 0 bases and J shed 9 bases, with 8 bases lying between them. CDR3 protein: CASSEADTQAFF. As DNA, the CDR3 is TGTGCCAGCAGTGAAGCCGACACCCAAGCTTTCTTT.

This clonotype was picked up a small number of times. The chain carries TRBV12-3 or TRBV12-4 and TRBJ1-3; D is possibly TRBD1 (5 bases). The CDR3 runs to 16 residues. Trimming removed 0 bases at V and 0 bases at J, with 9 bases between. The DNA for the CDR3 is TGTGCCAGCAGTTTAGCGCGGGGGGTCTCTGGAAACACCATATATTTT. Residues: CASSLARGVSGNTIYF.

The rearrangement links TRBV27 to TRBJ2-3; perhaps TRBD1 as D (5 bases). The CDR3 is 18 residues long. Looked up from germline, CDR1 is MNHEY and CDR2 is SMNVEV (reference sequence). Between the trimmed V and J ends, which lost 1 base and 0 bases, there was a span of 17 bases. CDR3 loop: CASSLFGLGALSTDTQYF. CDR3 nucleotides: TGTGCCAGCAGTTTATTCGGGCTAGGGGCCCTAAGCACAGATACGCAGTATTTT.

This clonotype was counted a few times. V is TRBV28 and J is TRBJ2-7; either TRBD1 or TRBD2 may fit D (6 bases each). Germline CDR1 is MDHEN and CDR2 is SYDVKM. V was clipped by 5 bases and J by 7 bases, with 36 bases between them. CDR3 length equals 20 residues. The CDR3 DNA reads as TGTGCCAGCAGTACGGGGAGGTGGGGGGCGGATCGAGACTATCTGGGAGAGCAGTACTTC. Its protein is CASSTGRWGADRDYLGEQYF. Full variable domain (rest looked up from reference TRBV28 and TRBJ2-7): DVKVTQSSRYLVKRTGEKVFLECVQDMDHENMFWYRQDPGLGLRLIYFSYDVKMKEKGDIPEGYSVSREKKERFSLILESASTNQTSMYLCASSTGRWGADRDYLGEQYFGPGTRLTVT.

This clonotype was observed a few times. This sequence joins TRBV9 and TRBJ2-2; 8 nucleotides match TRBD2. Germline V lookup: CDR1 SGDLS, CDR2 YYNGEE. The CDR3 consists of 17 residues. J was trimmed by 3 bases and V by 1 base; bases with no gene match: 8. CDR3 sequence (DNA): TGTGCCAGCAGCGTAAACAGCGGGAGTGGTTACACCGGGGAGCTGTTTTTT. It encodes CASSVNSGSGYTGELFF.

This clonotype appeared many times. The gene calls are TRBV5-1 and TRBJ2-6; TRBD2 might be the D (6 bases). V lost 1 base and J lost 0, with 8 bases in between. CDR3 length: 16 amino acids. Germline V gene lookup returns CDR1 SGHRS and CDR2 YFSETQ. The CDR3 nucleotides read TGCGCCAGCAGCTTGTGGGGGGACTCTGGGGCCAACGTCCTGACTTTC. This codes for CASSLWGDSGANVLTF.

The chain couples TRBV15 to TRBJ2-3; 12 bases agree with TRBD2. The CDR3 is made up of 18 amino acids. From germline, CDR1 is LNHNV and CDR2 YYDKDF (reference sequence). With V trimmed by 9 bases and J by 1 base, 14 bases remained unmatched. Written as DNA, the CDR3 is TGTGCCACTTCGGTAGCTAGCGGGGGGGGACCGCGCACAGATACGCAGTATTTT. It specifies CATSVASGGGPRTDTQYF.